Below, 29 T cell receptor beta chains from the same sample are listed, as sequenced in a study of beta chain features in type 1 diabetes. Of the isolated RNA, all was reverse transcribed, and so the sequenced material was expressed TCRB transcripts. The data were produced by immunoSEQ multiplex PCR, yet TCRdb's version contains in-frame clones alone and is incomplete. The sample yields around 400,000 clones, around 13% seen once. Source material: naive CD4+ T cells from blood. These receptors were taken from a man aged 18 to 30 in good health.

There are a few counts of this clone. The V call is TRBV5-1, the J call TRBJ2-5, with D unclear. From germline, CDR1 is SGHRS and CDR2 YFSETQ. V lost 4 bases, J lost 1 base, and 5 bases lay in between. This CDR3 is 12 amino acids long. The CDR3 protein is CASSRSQETQYF. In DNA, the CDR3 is TGCGCCAGCAGCCGCAGCCAAGAGACCCAGTACTTC.

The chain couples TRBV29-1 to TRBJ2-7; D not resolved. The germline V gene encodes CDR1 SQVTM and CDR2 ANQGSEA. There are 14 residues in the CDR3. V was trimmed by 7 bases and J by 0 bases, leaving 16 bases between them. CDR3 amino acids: CSAVDGGSSYEQYF. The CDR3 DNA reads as TGCAGCGCTGTTGACGGCGGTTCCTCCTACGAGCAGTACTTC.

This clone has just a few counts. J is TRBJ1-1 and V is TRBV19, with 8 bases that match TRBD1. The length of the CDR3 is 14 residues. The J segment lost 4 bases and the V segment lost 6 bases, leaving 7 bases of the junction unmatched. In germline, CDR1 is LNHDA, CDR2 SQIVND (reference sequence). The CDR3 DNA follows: TGTGCCAGTAGACCTAGGACAGGGAGCACTGAAGCTTTCTTT. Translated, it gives CASRPRTGSTEAFF.

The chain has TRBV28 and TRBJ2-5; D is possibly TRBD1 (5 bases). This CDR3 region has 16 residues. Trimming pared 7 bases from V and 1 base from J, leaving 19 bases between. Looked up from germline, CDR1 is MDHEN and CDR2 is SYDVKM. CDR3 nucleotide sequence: TGTGCCAGCAAAAGGGCAGATCAGGGCTTCCAAGAGACCCAGTACTTC. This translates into CASKRADQGFQETQYF. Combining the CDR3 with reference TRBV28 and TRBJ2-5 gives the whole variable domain DVKVTQSSRYLVKRTGEKVFLECVQDMDHENMFWYRQDPGLGLRLIYFSYDVKMKEKGDIPEGYSVSREKKERFSLILESASTNQTSMYLCASKRADQGFQETQYFGPGTRLLVL.

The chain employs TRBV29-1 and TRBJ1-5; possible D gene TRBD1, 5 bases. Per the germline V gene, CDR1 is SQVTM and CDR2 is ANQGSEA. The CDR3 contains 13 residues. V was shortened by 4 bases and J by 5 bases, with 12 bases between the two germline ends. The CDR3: CSVATGKDQPQHF. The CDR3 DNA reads TGCAGCGTTGCTACAGGAAAAGATCAGCCCCAGCATTTT.

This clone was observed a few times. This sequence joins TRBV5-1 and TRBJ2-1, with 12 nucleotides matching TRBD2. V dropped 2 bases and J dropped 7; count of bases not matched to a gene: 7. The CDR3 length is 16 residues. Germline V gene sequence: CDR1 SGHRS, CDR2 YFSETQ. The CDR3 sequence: CASSFRLAGGINEQFF. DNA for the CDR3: TGCGCCAGCAGCTTTCGCCTAGCGGGAGGGATTAATGAGCAGTTCTTC. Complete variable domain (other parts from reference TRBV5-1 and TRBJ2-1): KAGVTQTPRYLIKTRGQQVTLSCSPISGHRSVSWYQQTPGQGLQFLFEYFSETQRNKGNFPGRFSGRQFSNSRSEMNVSTLELGDSALYLCASSFRLAGGINEQFFGPGTRLTVL.

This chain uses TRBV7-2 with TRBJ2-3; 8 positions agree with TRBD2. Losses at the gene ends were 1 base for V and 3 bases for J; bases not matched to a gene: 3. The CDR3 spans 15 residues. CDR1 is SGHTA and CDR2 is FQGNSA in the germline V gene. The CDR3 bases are TGTGCCAGCAGCTTAGTTCCGGGAGGGACAGATACGCAGTATTTT. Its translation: CASSLVPGGTDTQYF.

The CDR3 here is CASSSGGPQHF. Written as DNA, the CDR3 is TGTGCCAGCAGCTCGGGTGGCCCCCAGCATTTT. The chain uses TRBV7-9 and TRBJ1-5; no definite D call. Germline CDR1 and CDR2: SEHNR and FQNEAQ (reference sequence). CDR3 length: 11 amino acids. Trimming removed 4 bases at V and 10 bases at J, with 8 bases between.

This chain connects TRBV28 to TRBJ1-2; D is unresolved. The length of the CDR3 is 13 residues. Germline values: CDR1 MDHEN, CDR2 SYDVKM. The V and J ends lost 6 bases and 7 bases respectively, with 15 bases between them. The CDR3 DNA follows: TGTGCCAGCAGCTCTTCGGGGAATTTTGGCTACACCTTC. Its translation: CASSSSGNFGYTF.

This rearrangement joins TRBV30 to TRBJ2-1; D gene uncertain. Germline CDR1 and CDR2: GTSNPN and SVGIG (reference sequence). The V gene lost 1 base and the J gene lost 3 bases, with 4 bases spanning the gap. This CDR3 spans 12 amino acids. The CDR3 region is CAWSAHYNEQFF. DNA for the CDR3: TGTGCCTGGAGTGCCCACTACAATGAGCAGTTCTTC.

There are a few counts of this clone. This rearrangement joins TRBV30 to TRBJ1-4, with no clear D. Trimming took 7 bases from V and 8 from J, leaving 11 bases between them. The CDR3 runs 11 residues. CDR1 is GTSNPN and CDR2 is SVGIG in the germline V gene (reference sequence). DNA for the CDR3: TGTGCCTTTGAGTCGGGGGAAAAACTGTTTTTT. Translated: CAFESGEKLFF.

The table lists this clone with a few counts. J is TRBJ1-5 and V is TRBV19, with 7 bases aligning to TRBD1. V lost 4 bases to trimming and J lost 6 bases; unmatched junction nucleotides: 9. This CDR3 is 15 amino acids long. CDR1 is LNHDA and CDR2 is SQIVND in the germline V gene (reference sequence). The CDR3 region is CASSTSRQGSQPQHF. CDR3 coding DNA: TGTGCCAGTAGTACCTCTCGACAGGGCAGTCAGCCCCAGCATTTT.

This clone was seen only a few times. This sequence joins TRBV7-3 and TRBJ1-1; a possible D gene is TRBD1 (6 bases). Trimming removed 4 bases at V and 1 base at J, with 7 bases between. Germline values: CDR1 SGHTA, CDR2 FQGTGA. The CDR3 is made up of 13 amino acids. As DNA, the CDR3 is TGTGCCAGCAGCTCGGACAGGAACACTGAAGCTTTCTTT. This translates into CASSSDRNTEAFF.

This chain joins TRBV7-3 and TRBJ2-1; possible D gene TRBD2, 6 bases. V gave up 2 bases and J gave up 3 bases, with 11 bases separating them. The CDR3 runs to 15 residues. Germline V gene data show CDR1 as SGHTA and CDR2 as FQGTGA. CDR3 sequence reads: CASSLASDFYNEQFF. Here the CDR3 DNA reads TGTGCCAGCAGCTTAGCTAGCGACTTCTACAATGAGCAGTTCTTC.

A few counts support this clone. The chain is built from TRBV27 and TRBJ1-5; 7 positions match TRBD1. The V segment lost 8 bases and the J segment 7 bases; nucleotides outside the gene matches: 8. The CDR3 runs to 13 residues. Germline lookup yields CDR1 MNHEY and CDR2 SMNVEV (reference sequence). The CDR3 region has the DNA TGTGCCAGCGCTCGACAGGGTAACCAGCCCCAGCATTTT. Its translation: CASARQGNQPQHF.

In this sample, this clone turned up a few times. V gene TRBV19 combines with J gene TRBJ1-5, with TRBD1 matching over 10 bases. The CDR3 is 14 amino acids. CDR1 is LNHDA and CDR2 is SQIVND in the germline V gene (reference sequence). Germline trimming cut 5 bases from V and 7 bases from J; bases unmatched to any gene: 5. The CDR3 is CASSFGTGEQPQHF. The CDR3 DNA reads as TGTGCCAGTAGTTTTGGGACAGGGGAACAGCCCCAGCATTTT.

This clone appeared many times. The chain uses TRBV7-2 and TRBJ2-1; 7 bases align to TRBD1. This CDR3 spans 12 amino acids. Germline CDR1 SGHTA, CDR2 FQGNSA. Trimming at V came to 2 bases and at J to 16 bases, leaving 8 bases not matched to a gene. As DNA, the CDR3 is TGTGCCAGCAGCTTATACAGGGGATTCCCTTTCTTC. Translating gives CASSLYRGFPFF.

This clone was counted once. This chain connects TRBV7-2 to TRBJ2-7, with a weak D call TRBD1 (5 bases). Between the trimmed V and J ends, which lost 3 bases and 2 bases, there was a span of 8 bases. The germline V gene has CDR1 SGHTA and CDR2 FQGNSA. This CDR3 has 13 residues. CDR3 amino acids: CASSFIGAYEQYF. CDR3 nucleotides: TGTGCCAGCAGCTTCATAGGGGCCTACGAGCAGTACTTC.

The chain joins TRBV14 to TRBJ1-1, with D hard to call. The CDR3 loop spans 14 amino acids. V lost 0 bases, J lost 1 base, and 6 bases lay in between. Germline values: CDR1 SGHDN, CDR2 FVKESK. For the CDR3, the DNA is TGTGCCAGCAGCCAAGAACCGGGGAACACTGAAGCTTTCTTT. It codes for CASSQEPGNTEAFF.

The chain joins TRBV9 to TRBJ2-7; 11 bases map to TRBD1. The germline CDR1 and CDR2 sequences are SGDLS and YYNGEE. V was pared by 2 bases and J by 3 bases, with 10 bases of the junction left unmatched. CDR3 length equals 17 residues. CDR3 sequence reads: CASSVGPGGTGGYEQYF. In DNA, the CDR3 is TGTGCCAGCAGCGTCGGGCCAGGAGGGACAGGGGGCTACGAGCAGTACTTC.

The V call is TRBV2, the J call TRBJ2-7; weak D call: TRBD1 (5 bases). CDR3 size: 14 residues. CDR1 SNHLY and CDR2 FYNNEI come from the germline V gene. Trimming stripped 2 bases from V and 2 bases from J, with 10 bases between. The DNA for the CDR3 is TGTGCCAGCAGTGAACTGTCAGGGACCTACGAGCAGTACTTC. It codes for CASSELSGTYEQYF.

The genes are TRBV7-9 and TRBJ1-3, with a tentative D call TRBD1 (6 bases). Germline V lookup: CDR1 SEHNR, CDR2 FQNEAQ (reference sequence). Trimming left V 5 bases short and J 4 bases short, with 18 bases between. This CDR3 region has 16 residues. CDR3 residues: CASSATPGVDGNTIYF. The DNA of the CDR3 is TGTGCCAGCAGCGCAACACCAGGGGTTGACGGAAACACCATATATTTT.

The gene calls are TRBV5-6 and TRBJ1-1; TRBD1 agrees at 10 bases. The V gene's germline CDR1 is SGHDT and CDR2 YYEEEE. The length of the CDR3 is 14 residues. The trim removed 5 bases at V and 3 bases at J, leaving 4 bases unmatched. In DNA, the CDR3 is TGTGCCAGCAGGGGGACAGGGGTGTACACTGAAGCTTTCTTT. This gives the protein CASRGTGVYTEAFF.

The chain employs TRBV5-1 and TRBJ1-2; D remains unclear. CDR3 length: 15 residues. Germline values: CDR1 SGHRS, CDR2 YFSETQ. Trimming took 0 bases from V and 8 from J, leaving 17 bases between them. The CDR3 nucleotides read TGCGCCAGCAGCTTGGAGGGAGAGCAGACCAACGGCTACACCTTC. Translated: CASSLEGEQTNGYTF.

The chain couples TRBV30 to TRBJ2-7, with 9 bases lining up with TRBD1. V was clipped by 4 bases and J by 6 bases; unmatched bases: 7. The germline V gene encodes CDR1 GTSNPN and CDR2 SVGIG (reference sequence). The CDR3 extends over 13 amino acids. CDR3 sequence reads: CAWNKDRGVEQYF. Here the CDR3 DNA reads TGTGCCTGGAATAAGGACAGGGGCGTCGAGCAGTACTTC.

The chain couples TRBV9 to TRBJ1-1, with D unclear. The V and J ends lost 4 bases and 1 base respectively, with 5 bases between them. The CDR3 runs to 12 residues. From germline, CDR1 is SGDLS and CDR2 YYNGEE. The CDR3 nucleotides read TGTGCCAGCAGCCAGGAGAACACTGAAGCTTTCTTT. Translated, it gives CASSQENTEAFF. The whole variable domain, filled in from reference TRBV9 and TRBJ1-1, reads DSGVTQTPKHLITATGQRVTLRCSPRSGDLSVYWYQQSLDQGLQFLIQYYNGEERAKGNILERFSAQQFPDLHSELNLSSLELGDSALYFCASSQENTEAFFGQGTRLTVV.

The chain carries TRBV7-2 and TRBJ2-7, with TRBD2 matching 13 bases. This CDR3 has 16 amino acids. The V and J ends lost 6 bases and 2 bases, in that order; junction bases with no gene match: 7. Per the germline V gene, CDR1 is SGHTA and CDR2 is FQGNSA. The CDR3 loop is CASSRGTSGITYEQYF. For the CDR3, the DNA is TGTGCCAGCAGTCGTGGGACTAGCGGGATAACCTACGAGCAGTACTTC.

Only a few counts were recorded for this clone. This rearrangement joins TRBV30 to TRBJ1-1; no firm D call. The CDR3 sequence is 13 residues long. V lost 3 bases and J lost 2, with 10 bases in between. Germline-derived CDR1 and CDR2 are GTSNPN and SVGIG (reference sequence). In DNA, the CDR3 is TGTGCCTGGAGAACAGCCCTAAACACTGAAGCTTTCTTT. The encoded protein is CAWRTALNTEAFF.

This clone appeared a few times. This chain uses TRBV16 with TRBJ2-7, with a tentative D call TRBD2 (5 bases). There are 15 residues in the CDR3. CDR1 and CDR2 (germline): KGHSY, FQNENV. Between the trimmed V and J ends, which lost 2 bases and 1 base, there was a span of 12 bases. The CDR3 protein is CASSQRGLISYEQYF. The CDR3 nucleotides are TGTGCCAGCAGCCAACGGGGTTTGATTTCCTACGAGCAGTACTTC.